Listed here is a single T cell receptor (beta chain). This entry comes from a study of blood T cell repertoires in COVID-19. Looking at the study overall: The samples span acute and convalescent COVID-19 from the United States, Italy and Spain. Sources were T cells, B-cell-depleted T cells, or PBMCs; the material itself was cDNA or gDNA.

Germline CDR1 and CDR2: SGHVS and FQNEAQ. V was clipped by 6 bases and J by 3 bases, with 29 bases between them. The CDR3 consists of 19 residues. Authors' data handling: Amplification of reference gene primers was used by the study to estimate nucleated cell counts. Data came from immunoSEQ multiplex PCR; TCRdb stores just in-frame clones and leaves some out. V and J calls and clone size come straight from that table; D and trimming were deduced from the DNA. The sample holds 250,000 to 350,000 clones, approximately 90% seen once. This rearrangement joins TRBV7-8 to TRBJ1-2; maybe TRBD1 (6 bases). The receptor was isolated from a woman between 45 and 60 years old who had recovered from COVID-19. Sequenced: peripheral blood. CDR3 DNA: TGTGCCAGCAGACGGGGAGGGGGTGCCCAGGCCACCCGGCACTATGGCTACACCTTC. This encodes CASRRGGGAQATRHYGYTF.